This record concerns one T cell receptor (beta chain) sequence. This record belongs to a study of blood T cell repertoires in COVID-19. Libraries were prepared by immunoSEQ multiplex PCR; TCRdb keeps only in-frame clonotypes and omits some of them. This table has a few hundred thousand clones, more than 80% appearing once. The germline V gene has CDR1 LGHNA and CDR2 YSLEER. The V and J ends lost 6 bases and 5 bases, in that order; junction bases with no gene match: 13. The CDR3 has 15 amino acids. The chain uses TRBV4-3 and TRBJ2-7; TRBD1 agrees at 7 bases. Sequencing used PBMCs or T cells enriched from blood (not recorded which). This clonotype was obtained from a man aged 30-40 years who had recovered from COVID-19. The CDR3 DNA reads as TGCGCCAGCAGTATTGTAGAGGGGGCTTCAAACGAGCAGTACTTC. The encoded protein is CASSIVEGASNEQYF.